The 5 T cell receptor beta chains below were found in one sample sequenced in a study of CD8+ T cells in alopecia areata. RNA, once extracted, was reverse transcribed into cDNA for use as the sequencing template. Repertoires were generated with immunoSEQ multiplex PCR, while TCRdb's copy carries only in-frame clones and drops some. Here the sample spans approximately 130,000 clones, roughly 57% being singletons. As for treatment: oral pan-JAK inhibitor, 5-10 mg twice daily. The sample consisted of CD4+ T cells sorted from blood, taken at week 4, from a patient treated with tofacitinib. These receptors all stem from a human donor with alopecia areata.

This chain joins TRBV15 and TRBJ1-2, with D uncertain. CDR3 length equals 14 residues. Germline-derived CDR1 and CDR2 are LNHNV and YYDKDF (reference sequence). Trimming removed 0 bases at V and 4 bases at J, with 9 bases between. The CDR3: CATSRERAVYGYTF. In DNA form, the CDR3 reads TGTGCCACCAGCAGAGAAAGGGCTGTCTATGGCTACACCTTC.

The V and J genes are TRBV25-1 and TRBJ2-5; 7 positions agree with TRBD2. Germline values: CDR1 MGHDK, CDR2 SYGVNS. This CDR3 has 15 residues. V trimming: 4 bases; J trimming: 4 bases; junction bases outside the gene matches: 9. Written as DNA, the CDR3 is TGTGCCAGCAGTGTCCAGGGTGGGGGGGGAGAGACCCAGTACTTC. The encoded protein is CASSVQGGGGETQYF.

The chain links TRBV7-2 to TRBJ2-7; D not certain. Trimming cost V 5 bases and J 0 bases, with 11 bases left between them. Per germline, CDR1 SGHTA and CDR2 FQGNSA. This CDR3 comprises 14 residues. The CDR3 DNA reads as TGTGCCAGCAGCCCCGGACCGAACTCCTACGAGCAGTACTTC. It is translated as CASSPGPNSYEQYF.

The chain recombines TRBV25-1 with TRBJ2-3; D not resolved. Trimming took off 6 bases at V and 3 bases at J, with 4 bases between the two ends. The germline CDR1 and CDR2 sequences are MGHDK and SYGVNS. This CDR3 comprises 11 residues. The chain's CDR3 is CASRNTDTQYF. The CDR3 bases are TGTGCCAGCAGAAATACAGATACGCAGTATTTT.

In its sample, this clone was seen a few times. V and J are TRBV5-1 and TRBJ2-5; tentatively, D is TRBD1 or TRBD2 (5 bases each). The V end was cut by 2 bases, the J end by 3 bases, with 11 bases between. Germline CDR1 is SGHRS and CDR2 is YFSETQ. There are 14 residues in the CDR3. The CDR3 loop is CASSFGTTKETQYF. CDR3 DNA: TGCGCCAGCAGCTTCGGGACCACGAAAGAGACCCAGTACTTC.